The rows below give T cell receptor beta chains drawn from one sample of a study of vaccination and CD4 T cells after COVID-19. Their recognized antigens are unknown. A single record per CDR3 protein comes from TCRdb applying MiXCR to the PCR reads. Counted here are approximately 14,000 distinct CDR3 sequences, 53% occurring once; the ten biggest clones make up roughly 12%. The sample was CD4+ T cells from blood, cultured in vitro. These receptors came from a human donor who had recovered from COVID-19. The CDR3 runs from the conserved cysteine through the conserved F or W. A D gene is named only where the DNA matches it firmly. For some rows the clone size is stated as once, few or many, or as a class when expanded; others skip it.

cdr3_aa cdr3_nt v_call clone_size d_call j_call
CASKAGWGPYEQYF TGTGCCAGCAAGGCTGGCTGGGGCCCCTACGAGCAGTACTTC TRBV28 - - TRBJ2-7
CASSLSPSGRGEDTQYF TGTGCCAGCAGTTTATCTCCTAGCGGGAGAGGGGAAGATACGCAGTATTTT TRBV12-3/TRBV12-4 - TRBD2 TRBJ2-3
CSARKKVYSGRSGSETNEQFF TGCAGTGCTAGGAAGAAGGTATATAGCGGGAGGAGCGGGTCGGAAACCAATGAGCAGTTCTTC TRBV20-1 few TRBD2 TRBJ2-1
CSASEGGTSGTDTQYF TGCAGTGCTAGCGAGGGGGGGACTAGCGGTACAGATACGCAGTATTTT TRBV20-1 few TRBD2 TRBJ2-3
CASSPFQETQYF TGTGCCAGCAGCCCCTTCCAAGAGACCCAGTACTTC TRBV5-4 - - TRBJ2-5
CASSSNTDTQYF TGTGCCAGCAGCTCCAACACAGATACGCAGTATTTT TRBV7-2 - - TRBJ2-3
CASSLRRRADEQYF TGTGCCAGCAGTTTAAGGAGGAGGGCAGACGAGCAGTACTTC TRBV12-3/TRBV12-4 few - TRBJ2-7
CASSKPGLLNTGELFF TGTGCCAGCAGTAAACCGGGACTCCTGAACACCGGGGAGCTGTTTTTT TRBV28 - - TRBJ2-2
CASSRSLQGALTEAFF TGTGCCAGCTCCCGATCGTTGCAGGGGGCTCTGACTGAAGCTTTCTTT TRBV18 - TRBD1 TRBJ1-1
CASSLGLAGGETQYF TGCGCCAGCAGCTTAGGACTAGCGGGAGGAGAGACCCAGTACTTC TRBV5-1 - TRBD2 TRBJ2-5
CASMDRGDGYTF TGTGCCAGCATGGACAGGGGTGATGGCTACACCTTC TRBV25-1 - TRBD1 TRBJ1-2
CSANRQKGLVNPDTQYF TGCAGTGCTAACCGCCAAAAAGGACTAGTCAACCCAGATACGCAGTATTTT TRBV20-1 - TRBD2 TRBJ2-3
CASSGRRSYSYNEQFF TGTGCCAGCAGCGGGAGGCGGAGCTACTCCTACAATGAGCAGTTCTTC TRBV6-1 - TRBD2 TRBJ2-1
CASSVEWGRGNSPLHF TGTGCCAGCAGCGTAGAATGGGGGCGCGGGAATTCACCCCTCCACTTT TRBV9 - - TRBJ1-6
CSADPGQGVFYNEQFF TGCAGTGCTGACCCGGGACAGGGAGTTTTCTACAATGAGCAGTTCTTC TRBV20-1 - TRBD1 TRBJ2-1
CASSTTGSGSNQPQHF TGTGCCAGTAGTACCACAGGGAGCGGAAGCAATCAGCCCCAGCATTTT TRBV19 - - TRBJ1-5
CASSWQDRGYNEQFF TGTGCCAGCAGTTGGCAGGACAGGGGGTACAATGAGCAGTTCTTC TRBV6-2/TRBV6-3 - TRBD1 TRBJ2-1
CASSLRTSDEQFF TGTGCCAGCAGCTTACGGACTAGCGATGAGCAGTTCTTC TRBV7-3 - TRBD2 TRBJ2-1
CSAGKAGSRNQPQHF TGCAGTGCTGGCAAAGCAGGTTCGCGCAATCAGCCCCAGCATTTT TRBV20-1 few - TRBJ1-5
CASIPGTGLMDTQYF TGTGCCAGCATCCCCGGGACAGGGCTAATGGATACGCAGTATTTT TRBV5-8 - TRBD1 TRBJ2-3
CSVRLAYTGELFF TGCAGCGTTCGTTTAGCCTACACCGGGGAGCTGTTTTTT TRBV29-1 - - TRBJ2-2
CASSVPRQRNQPQHF TGTGCCAGTAGTGTTCCTAGACAACGCAATCAGCCCCAGCATTTT TRBV19 - - TRBJ1-5
CASMWREGPREQYF TGTGCCAGCATGTGGCGGGAGGGCCCGAGGGAGCAGTACTTC TRBV6-2/TRBV6-3 once TRBD2 TRBJ2-7
CASSSGTGREQYF TGTGCCAGCAGTTCCGGGACAGGGAGGGAGCAGTACTTC TRBV6-5 - TRBD1 TRBJ2-7
CASSLRPATETQYF TGTGCCAGCAGCTTAAGGCCAGCCACAGAGACCCAGTACTTC TRBV7-8 - - TRBJ2-5
CASSVGSGRAVNEQFF TGTGCCAGCAGTGTCGGGAGCGGGAGAGCAGTCAATGAGCAGTTCTTC TRBV6-4 - TRBD2 TRBJ2-1
CASSVQRGDEQFF TGTGCCAGCAGCGTACAGCGGGGGGATGAGCAGTTCTTC TRBV9 - TRBD2 TRBJ2-1
CATSIQGNSPLHF TGTGCCACCAGCATACAGGGGAATTCACCCCTCCACTTT TRBV15 few TRBD1 TRBJ1-6
CARAVSGGGYGYTF TGTGCCAGGGCCGTGTCAGGGGGCGGCTATGGCTACACCTTC TRBV6-1 few TRBD1 TRBJ1-2
CASSSRQGPSYNEQFF TGTGCCAGCAGCTCCCGACAGGGTCCCTCCTACAATGAGCAGTTCTTC TRBV7-3 - TRBD1 TRBJ2-1
CASSLGGGGVTDTQYF TGTGCCAGCAGCTTAGGGGGGGGAGGGGTCACAGATACGCAGTATTTT TRBV7-9 - TRBD2 TRBJ2-3
CSASTANYGYTF TGCAGTGCTTCGACAGCCAACTATGGCTACACCTTC TRBV20-1 - - TRBJ1-2
CASSSGGSRPQHF TGTGCCAGTAGTTCTGGGGGGTCAAGGCCCCAGCATTTT TRBV19 few - TRBJ1-5
CATSDSGGGNQPQHF TGTGCCACCAGTGATTCAGGGGGCGGCAATCAGCCCCAGCATTTT TRBV24-1 - TRBD1 TRBJ1-5
CASRGDRGATGELFF TGTGCCAGCAGGGGGGACAGGGGGGCCACCGGGGAGCTGTTTTTT TRBV2 - TRBD1 TRBJ2-2
CASSLDRGDYEQYF TGCGCCAGCAGCTTGGACAGGGGGGACTACGAGCAGTACTTC TRBV5-1 - TRBD1 TRBJ2-7
CASSKAPGRLAGPGGGYEQYF TGTGCCAGCAGCAAAGCCCCAGGACGACTAGCGGGACCTGGAGGGGGGTACGAGCAGTACTTC TRBV7-9 once TRBD2 TRBJ2-7
CSARDYRAFF TGCAGTGCTAGAGATTACAGAGCTTTCTTT TRBV20-1 - - TRBJ1-1
CASPTPTTGELFF TGTGCCAGCCCAACCCCCACCACCGGGGAGCTGTTTTTT TRBV4-2 - - TRBJ2-2
CASSHADTQYF TGTGCCAGCAGCCACGCAGATACGCAGTATTTT TRBV14 - - TRBJ2-3
CASSWQGNTEAFF TGTGCCAGCAGTTGGCAGGGCAACACTGAAGCTTTCTTT TRBV2 - - TRBJ1-1
CASNKQGNTDTQYF TGTGCCAGCAACAAACAGGGTAACACAGATACGCAGTATTTT TRBV7-2 medium-sized - TRBJ2-3
CASSGGTGYSGELFF TGTGCCAGTAGTGGCGGGACAGGGTATTCCGGGGAGCTGTTTTTT TRBV19 - TRBD1 TRBJ2-2
CSAREPRGTDTQYF TGCAGTGCTAGAGAACCCAGGGGCACAGATACGCAGTATTTT TRBV20-1 - - TRBJ2-3
CASSPQERSTDTQYF TGTGCCAGCAGTCCTCAGGAGAGAAGCACAGATACGCAGTATTTT TRBV28 once - TRBJ2-3
CASSPGSGATGELFF TGTGCCAGCTCACCAGGCTCAGGGGCCACCGGGGAGCTGTTTTTT TRBV18 - - TRBJ2-2
CASTPHRNTEAFF TGTGCCAGCACCCCACACCGGAACACTGAAGCTTTCTTT TRBV6-1 medium-sized - TRBJ1-1
CASIPGGAGTGELFF TGTGCCAGCATCCCAGGGGGCGCGGGCACCGGGGAGCTGTTTTTT TRBV6-2/TRBV6-3 - TRBD1 TRBJ2-2
CASSIPSGGLAKNIQYF TGTGCCAGTAGTATTCCCAGCGGGGGGCTAGCCAAAAACATTCAGTACTTC TRBV19 medium-sized TRBD2 TRBJ2-4
CASSPGLAGGPGGTDTQYF TGTGCCAGCAGCCCCGGACTAGCGGGAGGGCCTGGGGGCACAGATACGCAGTATTTT TRBV11-2 - TRBD2 TRBJ2-3